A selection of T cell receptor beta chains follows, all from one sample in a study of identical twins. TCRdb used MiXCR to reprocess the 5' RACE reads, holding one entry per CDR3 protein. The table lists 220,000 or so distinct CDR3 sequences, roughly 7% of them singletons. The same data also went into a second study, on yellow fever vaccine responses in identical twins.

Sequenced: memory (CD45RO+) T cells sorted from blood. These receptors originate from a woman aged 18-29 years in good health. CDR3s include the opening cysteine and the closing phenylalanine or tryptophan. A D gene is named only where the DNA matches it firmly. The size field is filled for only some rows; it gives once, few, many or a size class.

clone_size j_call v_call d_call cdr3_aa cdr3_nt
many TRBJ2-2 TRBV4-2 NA CASSQELGGELFF TGTGCCAGCAGCCAAGAGCTGGGGGGGGAGCTGTTTTTT
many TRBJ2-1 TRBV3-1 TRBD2 CASSPLLAGPYNEQFF TGTGCCAGCAGCCCCTTACTAGCGGGACCTTACAATGAGCAGTTCTTC
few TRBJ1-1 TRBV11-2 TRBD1 CASSPGTVGGTEAFF TGTGCCAGCAGCCCCGGGACAGTCGGTGGCACTGAAGCTTTCTTT
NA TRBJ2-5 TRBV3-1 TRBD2 CASSQNPAGGQETQYF TGTGCCAGCAGCCAAAACCCAGCGGGGGGCCAAGAGACCCAGTACTTC
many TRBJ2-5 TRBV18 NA CASSPYGAEETQYF TGTGCCAGCTCACCATATGGGGCCGAAGAGACCCAGTACTTC
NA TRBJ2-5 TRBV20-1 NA CSARGSAVTETQYF TGCAGTGCTAGAGGGTCGGCAGTCACAGAGACCCAGTACTTC
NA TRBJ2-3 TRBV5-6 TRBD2 CASSSTGLAGVRDTQYF TGTGCCAGCAGCTCGACGGGACTAGCGGGAGTGCGAGATACGCAGTATTTT
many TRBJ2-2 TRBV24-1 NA CATRGKENTGELFF TGTGCCACCCGCGGGAAGGAGAACACCGGGGAGCTGTTTTTT
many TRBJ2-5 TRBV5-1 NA CASSLAANTQETQYF TGCGCCAGCAGCTTGGCAGCGAACACCCAAGAGACCCAGTACTTC
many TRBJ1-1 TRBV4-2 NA CASSREEGVTEAFF TGTGCCAGCAGCCGTGAGGAGGGGGTCACTGAAGCTTTCTTT
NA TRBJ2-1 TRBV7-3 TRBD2 CASSLTLAGFYNEQFF TGTGCCAGCAGCTTAACCCTAGCGGGATTTTACAATGAGCAGTTCTTC
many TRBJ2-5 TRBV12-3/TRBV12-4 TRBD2 CASSLAGGPWETQYF TGTGCCAGCAGTTTAGCGGGAGGGCCGTGGGAGACCCAGTACTTC
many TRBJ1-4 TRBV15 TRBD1 CATSRARPGQGDEKLFF TGTGCCACCAGCAGAGCGCGTCCGGGACAGGGAGACGAAAAACTGTTTTTT
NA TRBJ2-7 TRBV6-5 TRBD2 CASSYKGLAGIYEQYF TGTGCCAGCAGTTACAAGGGACTAGCGGGAATCTACGAGCAGTACTTC
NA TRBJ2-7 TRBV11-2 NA CASSLDRAAYEQYF TGTGCCAGCAGCTTAGATCGGGCCGCCTACGAGCAGTACTTC
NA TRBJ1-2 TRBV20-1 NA CSARDMLGNYGYTF TGCAGTGCTAGAGATATGCTGGGAAACTATGGCTACACCTTC
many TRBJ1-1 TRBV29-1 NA CSVDSQGLRKDTEAFF TGCAGCGTTGACAGCCAGGGGTTGAGAAAGGACACTGAAGCTTTCTTT
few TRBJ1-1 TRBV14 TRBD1 CASSQDQTGFTEAFF TGTGCCAGCAGCCAAGACCAGACAGGGTTCACTGAAGCTTTCTTT
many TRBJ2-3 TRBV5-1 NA CASSILTDTQYF TGCGCCAGCAGCATACTCACAGATACGCAGTATTTT
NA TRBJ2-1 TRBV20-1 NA CSASAIELDNEQFF TGCAGTGCTAGTGCTATCGAGTTGGACAATGAGCAGTTCTTC
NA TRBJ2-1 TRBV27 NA CASSFSVGASYNEQFF TGTGCCAGCAGTTTTTCGGTGGGAGCGTCTTACAATGAGCAGTTCTTC
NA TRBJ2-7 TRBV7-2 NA CASSKNTGNYEQYF TGTGCCAGCAGTAAGAACACGGGGAACTACGAGCAGTACTTC
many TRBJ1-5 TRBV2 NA CASRDDEDQPQHF TGTGCCAGCAGAGACGACGAGGATCAGCCCCAGCATTTT
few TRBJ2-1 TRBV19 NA CASSIGEGLVAEQFF TGTGCCAGTAGTATAGGAGAGGGGCTAGTAGCTGAGCAGTTCTTC
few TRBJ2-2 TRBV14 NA CASSQWRAGELFF TGTGCCAGCAGCCAATGGAGGGCCGGGGAGCTGTTTTTT
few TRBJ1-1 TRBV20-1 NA CSARGYTEAFF TGCAGTGCTAGAGGTTACACTGAAGCTTTCTTT
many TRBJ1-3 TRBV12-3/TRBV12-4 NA CASSRGDRNTIYF TGTGCCAGCAGTCGAGGGGATAGAAACACCATATATTTT
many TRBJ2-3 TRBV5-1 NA CASKLDVGWSTDTQYF TGCGCCAGCAAACTCGATGTAGGCTGGAGCACAGATACGCAGTATTTT
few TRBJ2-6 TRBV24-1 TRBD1 CATSDKTLGQHSGANVLTF TGTGCCACCAGTGACAAAACCTTGGGACAGCACTCTGGGGCCAACGTCCTGACTTTC
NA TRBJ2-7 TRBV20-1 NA CSARDSNRDTYEQYF TGCAGTGCTAGAGACTCAAACAGGGATACCTACGAGCAGTACTTC
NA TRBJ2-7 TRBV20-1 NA CSEQSTRSYEQYF TGCAGTGAGCAATCTACCCGCTCCTACGAGCAGTACTTC
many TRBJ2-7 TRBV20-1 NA CSARGPGRLGEQYF TGCAGTGCTAGAGGGCCAGGGAGGTTGGGCGAGCAGTACTTC
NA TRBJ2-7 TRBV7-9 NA CASSNTYDEQYF TGTGCCAGCAGCAACACCTACGATGAGCAGTACTTC
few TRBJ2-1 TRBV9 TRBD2 CASSLTSGGYNEQFF TGTGCCAGCAGCCTGACTAGCGGGGGGTACAATGAGCAGTTCTTC
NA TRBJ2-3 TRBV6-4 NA CASSDGQGGDTQYF TGTGCCAGCAGTGACGGACAAGGGGGGGATACGCAGTATTTT
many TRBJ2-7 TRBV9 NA CASSVEQSPVYEQYF TGTGCCAGCAGCGTAGAACAGAGTCCGGTCTACGAGCAGTACTTC
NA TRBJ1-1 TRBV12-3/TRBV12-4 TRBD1 CASSFSGTEIMNTEAFF TGTGCCAGCAGTTTTAGTGGGACAGAAATCATGAACACTGAAGCTTTCTTT
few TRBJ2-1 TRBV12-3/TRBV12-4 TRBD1 CASSLSGGYEQFF TGTGCCAGCAGTTTGTCAGGGGGCTATGAGCAGTTCTTC
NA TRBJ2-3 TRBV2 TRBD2 CASRKEGGRTPDTQYF TGTGCCAGCAGGAAGGAGGGCGGGAGGACCCCAGATACGCAGTATTTT
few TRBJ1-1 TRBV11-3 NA CAIRQADNTEAFF TGTGCCATCCGACAAGCCGATAATACTGAAGCTTTCTTT
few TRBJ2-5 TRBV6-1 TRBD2 CASSPSGGGGTQYF TGTGCCAGCAGTCCAAGCGGGGGGGGTGGGACCCAGTACTTC
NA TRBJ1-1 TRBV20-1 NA CSAGWDTAFF TGCAGTGCAGGGTGGGATACCGCTTTCTTT
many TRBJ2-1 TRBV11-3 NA CASTPPPPFISDNEQFF TGTGCCAGCACCCCCCCACCCCCCTTTATATCGGACAATGAGCAGTTCTTC
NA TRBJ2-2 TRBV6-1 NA CASSASGGGIGELFF TGTGCCAGCAGTGCTTCGGGGGGCGGTATCGGGGAGCTGTTTTTT
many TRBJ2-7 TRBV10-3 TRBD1 CASGQGFIGYEQYF TGTGCCAGCGGACAGGGGTTCATAGGTTACGAGCAGTACTTC
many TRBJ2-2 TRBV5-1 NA CASNQGNTGELFF TGCGCCAGCAATCAGGGGAACACCGGGGAGCTGTTTTTT
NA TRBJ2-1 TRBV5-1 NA CASRIQMLVGENEQFF TGCGCCAGCAGAATCCAAATGTTAGTGGGCGAGAATGAGCAGTTCTTC
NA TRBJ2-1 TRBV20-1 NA CSGEGTDKFDEQFF TGCAGTGGTGAGGGGACTGATAAATTTGATGAGCAGTTCTTC
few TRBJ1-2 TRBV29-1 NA CSVDWAPGYTF TGCAGCGTTGATTGGGCGCCTGGCTACACCTTC
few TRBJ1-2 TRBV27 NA CASSLLSGFGYGYTF TGTGCCAGCAGTTTATTGTCGGGGTTCGGCTATGGCTACACCTTC
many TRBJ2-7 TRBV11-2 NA CASSLTQQYF TGTGCCAGCAGTCTTACCCAGCAGTACTTC
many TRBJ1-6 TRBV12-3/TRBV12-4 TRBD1 CASSQTSGGSPLHF TGTGCCAGCAGTCAAACTTCAGGGGGTTCACCCCTCCACTTT
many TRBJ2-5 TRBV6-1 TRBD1 CASSRGGRETQYF TGTGCCAGCAGTCGAGGGGGCCGGGAGACCCAGTACTTC